This entry concerns a single T cell receptor (beta chain). Germline assignment: CDR1 SGHRS and CDR2 YFSETQ. The CDR3 sequence is 16 residues long. V lost 2 bases, J lost 5 bases, and 4 bases stayed unmatched. The protocol was immunoSEQ multiplex PCR, while the TCRdb copy is restricted to in-frame clones and leaves out a portion. The repertoire holds 250,000 to 300,000 clones, with approximately 85% as singletons. The sample comes from a study of blood T cell repertoires in COVID-19. The sequence was collected from a man in his fifties or sixties with active or convalescent COVID-19. The rearrangement uses TRBV5-1 and TRBJ1-6; 10 bases map to TRBD1. The sequencing sample was made of peripheral blood. CDR3 bases: TGCGCCAGCAGCTTTCGCGGACAGGGGGATAATTCACCCCTCCACTTT. This codes for CASSFRGQGDNSPLHF.